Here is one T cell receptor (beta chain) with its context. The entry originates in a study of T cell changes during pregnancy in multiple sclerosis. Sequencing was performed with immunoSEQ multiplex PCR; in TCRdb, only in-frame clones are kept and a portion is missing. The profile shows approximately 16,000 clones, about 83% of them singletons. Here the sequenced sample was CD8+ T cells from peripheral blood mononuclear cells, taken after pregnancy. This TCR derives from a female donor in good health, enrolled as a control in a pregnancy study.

The CDR3 spells CASRTGGDTDTQYF. In DNA, the CDR3 is TGTGCCAGCCGAACAGGGGGCGACACAGATACGCAGTATTTT. The chain uses TRBV6-1 and TRBJ2-3; 9 nucleotides match TRBD1. The CDR3 is made up of 14 amino acids. Trimming took 8 bases from V and 2 from J; bases not matched to a gene: 5. Germline CDR1 reads MNHNS; CDR2 reads SASEGT.